In this sample, the clone carrying this T cell receptor (beta chain) turned up a few times. What it recognizes is unknown. This sample is part of a study of CD8+ T cells in alopecia areata. Findings of the study overall: Researchers report lesional scalp, most notably alopecia totalis/universalis, outstripped normal scalp in clonality.

CDR1 and CDR2 (germline): KGHSH, LQKENI. V was clipped by 11 bases and J by 0 bases, with 14 bases between them. The CDR3 contains 14 residues. The authors extracted RNA and reverse transcribed it into cDNA as the sequencing template. Data came from immunoSEQ multiplex PCR; TCRdb stores just in-frame clones and leaves some out. The table lists some 110,000 clones, 30% to 40% of them singletons. The J gene is TRBJ2-1, the V gene TRBV18, with D maybe TRBD2 (6 bases). This receptor was obtained from a human donor with alopecia areata. The sequenced material came from CD4+ T cells sorted from blood. DNA of the CDR3: TGTGCCGGTCATAGCGGAAGCTCCTACAATGAGCAGTTCTTC. Its protein is CAGHSGSSYNEQFF.